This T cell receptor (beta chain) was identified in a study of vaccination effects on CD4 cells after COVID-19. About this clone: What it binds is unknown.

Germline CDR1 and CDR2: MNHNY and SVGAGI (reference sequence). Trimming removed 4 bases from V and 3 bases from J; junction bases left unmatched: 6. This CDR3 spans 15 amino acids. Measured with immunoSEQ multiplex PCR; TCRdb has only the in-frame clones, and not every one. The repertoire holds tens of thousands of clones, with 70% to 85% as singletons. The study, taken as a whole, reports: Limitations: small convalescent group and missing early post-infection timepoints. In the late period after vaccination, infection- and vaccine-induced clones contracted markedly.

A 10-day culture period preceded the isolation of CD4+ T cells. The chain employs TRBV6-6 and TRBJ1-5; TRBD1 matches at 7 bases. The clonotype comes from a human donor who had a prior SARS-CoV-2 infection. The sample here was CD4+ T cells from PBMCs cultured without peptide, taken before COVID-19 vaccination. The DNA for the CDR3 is TGTGCCAGCAGTTTTTCACAGGGGTTCAATCAGCCCCAGCATTTT. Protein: CASSFSQGFNQPQHF.